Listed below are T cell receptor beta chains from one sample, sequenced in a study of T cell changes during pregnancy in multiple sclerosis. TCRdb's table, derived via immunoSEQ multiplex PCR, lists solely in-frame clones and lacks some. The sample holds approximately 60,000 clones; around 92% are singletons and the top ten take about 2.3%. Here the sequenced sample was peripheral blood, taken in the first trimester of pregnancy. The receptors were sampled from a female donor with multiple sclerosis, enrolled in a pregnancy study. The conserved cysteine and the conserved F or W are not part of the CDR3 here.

cdr3_aa: ASSLAAGNNYGYT
j_call: TRBJ1-2
v_call: TRBV7-2

cdr3_aa: ASSLGYYEQY
j_call: TRBJ2-7
v_call: TRBV7-2

cdr3_aa: ASSLVTSGDTQY
j_call: TRBJ2-3
v_call: TRBV7-2

cdr3_aa: ASSQEWGQGSLYEQY
j_call: TRBJ2-7
v_call: TRBV4-3

cdr3_aa: ASSLAGGPDEQF
j_call: TRBJ2-1
v_call: TRBV7-7

cdr3_aa: ASSSWTGGVSRPDTDTQY
j_call: TRBJ2-3
v_call: TRBV13

cdr3_aa: ATVPGQGTAEAF
j_call: TRBJ1-1
v_call: TRBV19

cdr3_aa: AIKAELAGLGTQY
j_call: TRBJ2-3
v_call: TRBV10-3

cdr3_aa: AWSDSYNEQF
j_call: TRBJ2-1
v_call: TRBV30

cdr3_aa: ASSPGQGAKEETQY
j_call: TRBJ2-5
v_call: TRBV5-8